This entry lists 21 T cell receptor beta chains sequenced from one sample in a study of radiotherapy plus CTLA-4 blockade in lung cancer (dated by TCRdb to between 2018 and 2020). The method behind the library was the immunoSEQ multiplex PCR assay. Sourced from immuneACCESS, this table was stored by TCRdb with only in-frame sequences that have V and J called. A share of the clones is absent; for the studies checked, an unresolved V gene accounts for under half, and the remainder has no known explanation. The sample yields over 85,000 clones; approximately 82% were counted once. The ten largest clonotypes hold 20% to 30% of the sample. The source was peripheral blood, collected from a patient treated with radiotherapy plus ipilimumab. The receptors derive from a human donor with non-small cell lung cancer that progressed on radiotherapy plus ipilimumab.

The V gene is TRBV2, the J gene TRBJ1-2; D uncertain. Germline V lookup: CDR1 SNHLY, CDR2 FYNNEI. The CDR3 sequence is 14 residues long. The V end lost 3 bases, the J end lost 5 bases, and 13 bases lay between the germline ends. CDR3 DNA: TGTGCCAGCAGTGAGGCAAGCGTAAAGTATGGCTACACCTTC. Its translation: CASSEASVKYGYTF.

The chain couples TRBV28 to TRBJ2-3; 13 bases are a match to TRBD2. CDR1 is MDHEN, CDR2 SYDVKM, per germline. There are 16 residues in the CDR3. V was clipped by 7 bases and J by 6 bases; unmatched bases: 10. The CDR3 DNA reads as TGTGCCAGCATCGGACTAGCGGGAGAAGTTTATGATACGCAGTATTTT. It yields the protein CASIGLAGEVYDTQYF.

DNA for the CDR3: TGTGCCAGCAGAACCCCTAGGAGGGGGAGCAATCAGCCCCAGCATTTT. Translation gives CASRTPRRGSNQPQHF. The gene calls are TRBV28 and TRBJ1-5; perhaps TRBD1 as D (6 bases). Trimming removed 6 bases from V and 1 base from J, with 16 bases in between. CDR3 length equals 16 residues. Germline values: CDR1 MDHEN, CDR2 SYDVKM.

This clone has just a few counts. The chain has TRBV27 and TRBJ2-1; possible D gene TRBD2, 6 bases. V was shortened by 5 bases and J by 10 bases, with 15 bases between the two germline ends. Germline V lookup: CDR1 MNHEY, CDR2 SMNVEV (reference sequence). This CDR3 region has 13 residues. The CDR3 loop reads CASSLTRGGEQFF. The CDR3 DNA is TGTGCCAGCAGTCTAACACGGGGAGGCGAGCAGTTCTTC.

V is TRBV5-4 and J is TRBJ2-5; TRBD1 matches 7 bases. The length of the CDR3 is 14 residues. CDR1 and CDR2 from the germline V gene are SGHNT and YYREEE (reference sequence). V lost 4 bases to trimming and J lost 3 bases; unmatched junction nucleotides: 6. The CDR3 DNA follows: TGTGCCAGCAGCCCCGGGACAGCTGAAGAGACCCAGTACTTC. Translated: CASSPGTAEETQYF.

This clone has a single count. This chain connects TRBV6-1 to TRBJ2-7, with TRBD2 matching over 14 bases. V dropped 2 bases and J dropped 7; count of bases not matched to a gene: 4. From germline, CDR1 is MNHNS and CDR2 SASEGT. The CDR3 covers 15 residues. The CDR3: CASSEHGLAGGEQYF. Written as DNA, the CDR3 is TGTGCCAGCAGTGAACATGGACTAGCGGGAGGTGAGCAGTACTTC.

V gene TRBV28 combines with J gene TRBJ2-5; D gene ambiguous. The germline gives CDR1 MDHEN, CDR2 SYDVKM. The V end lost 4 bases, the J end lost 2 bases, and 11 bases lay between the germline ends. This CDR3 is built from 14 residues. CDR3 amino acids: CASSSTAVQETQYF. The DNA of the CDR3 is TGTGCCAGCAGTTCTACAGCAGTACAAGAGACCCAGTACTTC.

J is TRBJ2-3 and V is TRBV7-9; 9 nucleotides match TRBD1. With 3 bases clipped from V and 6 bases from J, the junction kept 10 bases outside the gene matches. CDR1 SEHNR and CDR2 FQNEAQ come from the germline V gene (reference sequence). CDR3 size: 16 residues. This chain's CDR3 is CASSFPGTGKADTQYF. Written as DNA, the CDR3 is TGTGCCAGCAGCTTCCCAGGGACAGGGAAAGCGGATACGCAGTATTTT.

The chain uses TRBV5-5 and TRBJ2-3, with D perhaps TRBD2 (6 bases). The CDR3 spans 15 residues. Germline V gene lookup returns CDR1 SGHKS and CDR2 YYEKEE (reference sequence). V was shortened by 4 bases and J by 4 bases, with 16 bases between the two germline ends. The chain's CDR3 is CASSPRDPGPDTQYF. Here the CDR3 DNA reads TGTGCCAGCAGCCCGCGGGACCCGGGGCCAGATACGCAGTATTTT.

The rearrangement uses TRBV10-3 and TRBJ2-7; D perhaps matches TRBD1 (5 bases). The CDR3 extends over 13 amino acids. Trimming left V 2 bases short and J 2 bases short, with 7 bases between. CDR1 ENHRY and CDR2 SYGVKD come from the germline V gene. DNA of the CDR3: TGTGCCATCAGTGAGACAGGTACCTACGAGCAGTACTTC. This codes for CAISETGTYEQYF.

This chain uses TRBV27 with TRBJ1-1; D is undetermined. The V end lost 2 bases, the J end lost 2 bases, and 9 bases lay between the germline ends. CDR3 size: 14 residues. Germline CDR1 reads MNHEY; CDR2 reads SMNVEV (reference sequence). This chain's CDR3 is CASSLGVSNTEAFF. The CDR3 DNA follows: TGTGCCAGCAGTTTAGGGGTCTCAAACACTGAAGCTTTCTTT.

This clone was recorded only once. The chain is built from TRBV5-1 and TRBJ1-3; D call uncertain. The germline CDR1 and CDR2 sequences are SGHRS and YFSETQ. Trimming left V 0 bases short and J 2 bases short, with 15 bases between. This CDR3 has 17 residues. The CDR3 protein is CASSLAVAVDAGNTIYF. As DNA, the CDR3 is TGCGCCAGCAGCTTGGCCGTGGCCGTGGATGCTGGAAACACCATATATTTT.

The chain is built from TRBV30 and TRBJ2-7; tentatively, D is TRBD2 (6 bases). This CDR3 spans 13 amino acids. The V end was cut by 2 bases, the J end by 4 bases, with 12 bases between. Germline lookup yields CDR1 GTSNPN and CDR2 SVGIG (reference sequence). The CDR3 DNA sequence: TGTGCCTGGAGTCGAGCTGGGACTTACGAGCAGTACTTC. This sequence encodes CAWSRAGTYEQYF.

The V call is TRBV2, the J call TRBJ2-2, with D perhaps TRBD1 or TRBD2 (5 bases each). There are 15 residues in the CDR3. V lost 6 bases and J 1 base, leaving 12 bases between the germline ends. In germline, CDR1 is SNHLY, CDR2 FYNNEI. CDR3 nucleotides: TGTGCCAGCAGATCCGGGACGGTGAACACCGGGGAGCTGTTTTTT. It encodes CASRSGTVNTGELFF.

The V gene is TRBV15, the J gene TRBJ2-7; D is unclear. The CDR3 totals 14 residues. Trimming took 0 bases from V and 3 from J, leaving 9 bases between them. Germline V gives CDR1 LNHNV, CDR2 YYDKDF (reference sequence). The CDR3 here is CATSREDRFYEQYF. CDR3 in DNA: TGTGCCACCAGCAGAGAGGACCGTTTCTACGAGCAGTACTTC. The entire variable domain, with the rest obtained from reference TRBV15 and TRBJ2-7, is as follows: DAMVIQNPRYQVTQFGKPVTLSCSQTLNHNVMYWYQQKSSQAPKLLFHYYDKDFNNEADTPDNFQSRRPNTSFCFLDIRSPGLGDTAMYLCATSREDRFYEQYFGPGTRLTVT.

The rearrangement links TRBV9 to TRBJ2-1, with TRBD1 identical over 8 bases. The J segment lost 6 bases and the V segment lost 3 bases, leaving 17 bases of the junction unmatched. The CDR3 spans 18 residues. The germline CDR1 and CDR2 sequences are SGDLS and YYNGEE. CDR3 region: CASSAGDRGVGRANEQFF. The CDR3 DNA sequence: TGTGCCAGCAGCGCCGGAGACAGGGGCGTTGGACGGGCCAATGAGCAGTTCTTC.

This clone appeared a single time. The chain recombines TRBV5-6 with TRBJ1-1; D is ambiguous. The CDR3 loop spans 11 amino acids. Between the trimmed V and J ends, which lost 3 bases and 4 bases, there was a span of 4 bases. CDR1 is SGHDT and CDR2 is YYEEEE in the germline V gene. This CDR3 reads CASSWGTEAFF. CDR3 DNA sequence: TGTGCCAGCAGCTGGGGCACTGAAGCTTTCTTT.

This clone was counted between two and nine times. V and J are TRBV15 and TRBJ2-3; 11 bases are a match to TRBD2. In germline, CDR1 is LNHNV, CDR2 YYDKDF (reference sequence). The CDR3 has 17 amino acids. V lost 0 bases and J lost 2; bases outside the gene matches: 4. This CDR3 is CATSRDLAGGITDTQYF. The CDR3 DNA is TGTGCCACCAGCAGAGATCTAGCGGGAGGAATCACAGATACGCAGTATTTT.

This sequence joins TRBV6-5 and TRBJ2-7; 7 bases map to TRBD1. This CDR3 comprises 12 residues. Germline CDR1 is MNHEY and CDR2 is SVGAGI. Unmatched junction bases numbered 4, after V lost 6 bases and J lost 5 bases. The CDR3 is CASSKTGNEQYV. In DNA, the CDR3 is TGTGCCAGCAGCAAGACAGGGAACGAGCAGTACGTC.

This sequence joins TRBV9 and TRBJ1-1; D uncertain. The CDR3 sequence is 14 residues long. The germline V and J ends were trimmed by 4 bases and 1 base, with 11 bases remaining between them. The V gene's germline CDR1 is SGDLS and CDR2 YYNGEE. CDR3 DNA sequence: TGTGCCAGCAGCCCAACTCCTGAGAACACTGAAGCTTTCTTT. This encodes CASSPTPENTEAFF.

The genes are TRBV6-1 and TRBJ2-5; D is ambiguous. Between the trimmed V and J ends, which lost 2 bases and 3 bases, there was a span of 7 bases. Germline V gene lookup returns CDR1 MNHNS and CDR2 SASEGT. The CDR3 totals 13 residues. In nucleotides, the CDR3 is TGTGCCAGCAGTGAACGGAAGAAAGAGACCCAGTACTTC. It yields the protein CASSERKKETQYF.